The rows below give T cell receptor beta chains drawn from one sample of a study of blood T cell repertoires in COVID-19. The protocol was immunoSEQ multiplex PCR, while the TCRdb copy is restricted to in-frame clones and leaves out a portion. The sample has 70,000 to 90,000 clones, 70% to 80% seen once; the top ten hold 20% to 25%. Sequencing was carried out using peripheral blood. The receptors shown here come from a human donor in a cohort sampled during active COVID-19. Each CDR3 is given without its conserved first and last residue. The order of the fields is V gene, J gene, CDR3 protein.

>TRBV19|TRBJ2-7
ASLDSFTYEQY
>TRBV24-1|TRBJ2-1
ATSDGTSGIEQF
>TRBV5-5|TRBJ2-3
ASSVRGLTDTQY
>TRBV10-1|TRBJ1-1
ASSDRRQENTEAF
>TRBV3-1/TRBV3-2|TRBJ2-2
ASSQRGSDTGELF
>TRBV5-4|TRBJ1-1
ASSPRDTLSDTEAF
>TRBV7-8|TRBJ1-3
ASSLVGGGNTIY
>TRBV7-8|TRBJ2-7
ASSLGGQGLLGQY
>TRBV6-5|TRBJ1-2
ASSYDGQGDYGYT
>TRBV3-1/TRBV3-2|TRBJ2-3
ASSQDISGFTDTQY
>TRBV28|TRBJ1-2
ASSAGGANGYT
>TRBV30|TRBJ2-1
AWSFGLAGLNEQF
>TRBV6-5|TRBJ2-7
ASSYSIQGYEQY
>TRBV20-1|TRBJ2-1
SASTRIEQF
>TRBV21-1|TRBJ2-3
ASLPGLAGARGLRPGTDTQY
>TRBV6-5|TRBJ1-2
ASSYSGRDYGYT
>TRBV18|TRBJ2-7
ASSRVGTSRKDLYEQY
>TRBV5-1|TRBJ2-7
ASSLVAESREQY
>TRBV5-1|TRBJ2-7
ASSFRLAGPGEQY
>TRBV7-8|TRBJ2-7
ASSQTGTGAYEQY
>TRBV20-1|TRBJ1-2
SATSRDRDT
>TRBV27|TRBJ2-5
ASSYGTEETQY
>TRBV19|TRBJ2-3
ASSIWGLPYTQY
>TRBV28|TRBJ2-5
ASARERRETQY
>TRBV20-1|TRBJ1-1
SASRTGGLTEAF
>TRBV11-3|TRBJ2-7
ASSPTQGGEQY
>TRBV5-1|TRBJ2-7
ASSFSTDSYEQY
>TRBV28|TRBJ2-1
ASSLSGQRRGEQF
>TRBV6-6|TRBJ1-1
ASSVTGQGAMAF
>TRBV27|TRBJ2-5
ASRRAGLGETQY
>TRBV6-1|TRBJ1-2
ASSDPDRVGGYT
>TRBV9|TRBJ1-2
ASSVYPQGVQVDGYT
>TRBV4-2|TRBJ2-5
ASSQDRGGAGETQY
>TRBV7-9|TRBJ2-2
ASSLAAGSGELF
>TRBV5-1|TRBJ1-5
ASSLEGAQPQH
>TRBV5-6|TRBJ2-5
ASSLISGVAETQY
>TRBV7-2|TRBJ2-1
ASSLLLGGGEQF
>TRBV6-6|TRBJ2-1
ASSNTAAARAQF
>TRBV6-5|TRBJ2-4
ASSYTTSGGGIQY